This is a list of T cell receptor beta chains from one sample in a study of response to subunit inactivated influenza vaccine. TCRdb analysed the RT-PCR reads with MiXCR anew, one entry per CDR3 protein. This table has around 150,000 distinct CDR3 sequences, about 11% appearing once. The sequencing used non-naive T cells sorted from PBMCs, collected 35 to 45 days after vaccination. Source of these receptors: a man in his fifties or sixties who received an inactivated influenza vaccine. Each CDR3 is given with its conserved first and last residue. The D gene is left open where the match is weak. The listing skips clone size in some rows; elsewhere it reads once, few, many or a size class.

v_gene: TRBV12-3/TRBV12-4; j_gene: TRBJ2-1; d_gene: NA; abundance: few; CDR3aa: CASSRTGTSDEQFF; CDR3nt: TGTGCCAGCAGCCGTACCGGGACATCGGATGAGCAGTTCTTC
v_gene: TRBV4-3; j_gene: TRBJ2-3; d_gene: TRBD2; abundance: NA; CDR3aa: CASSQDPLAGQTDTQYF; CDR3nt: TGCGCCAGCAGCCAAGACCCCCTAGCGGGCCAAACAGATACGCAGTATTTT
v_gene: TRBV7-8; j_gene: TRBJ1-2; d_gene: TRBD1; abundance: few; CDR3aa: CASSSPGQIYGYTF; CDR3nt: TGTGCCAGCAGCTCTCCGGGACAGATTTATGGCTACACCTTC
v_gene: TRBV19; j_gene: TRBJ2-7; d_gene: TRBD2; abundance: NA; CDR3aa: CASSIVLAGTYEQYF; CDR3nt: TGTGCCAGTAGTATAGTGCTAGCGGGGACCTACGAGCAGTACTTC
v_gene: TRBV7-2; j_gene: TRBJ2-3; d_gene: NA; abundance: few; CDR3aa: CASSLGGWGTDTQYF; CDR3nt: TGTGCCAGCAGCTTAGGTGGGTGGGGCACAGATACGCAGTATTTT
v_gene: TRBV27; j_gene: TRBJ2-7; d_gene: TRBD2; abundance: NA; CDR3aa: CASRPSGGGIYF; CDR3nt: TGTGCCAGCAGGCCATCGGGGGGAGGTATCTACTTC
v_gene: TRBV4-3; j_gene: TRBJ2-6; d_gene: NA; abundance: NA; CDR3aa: CASSQEGGGANVLTF; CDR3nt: TGCGCCAGCAGCCAGGAGGGCGGTGGGGCCAACGTCCTGACTTTC
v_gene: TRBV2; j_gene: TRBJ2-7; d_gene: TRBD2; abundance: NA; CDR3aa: CASSEGLAGTYEQYF; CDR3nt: TGTGCCAGCAGTGAAGGACTAGCGGGGACCTACGAGCAGTACTTC
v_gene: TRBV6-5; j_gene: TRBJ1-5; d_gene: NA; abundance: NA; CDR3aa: CASSYERNSNQPQHF; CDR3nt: TGTGCCAGCAGTTACGAGCGGAATAGCAATCAGCCCCAGCATTTT
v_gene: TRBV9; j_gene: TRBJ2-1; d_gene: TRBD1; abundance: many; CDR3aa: CASSVGTGGSYNEQFF; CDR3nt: TGTGCCAGCAGCGTTGGGACAGGAGGTTCTTACAATGAGCAGTTCTTC
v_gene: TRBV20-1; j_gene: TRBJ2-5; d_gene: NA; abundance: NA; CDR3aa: CSATGTPQETQYF; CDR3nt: TGCAGTGCCACCGGGACCCCCCAAGAGACCCAGTACTTC
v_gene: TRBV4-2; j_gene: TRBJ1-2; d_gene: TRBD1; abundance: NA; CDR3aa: CASSQEGQGDYGYTF; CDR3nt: TGTGCCAGCAGCCAAGAAGGACAGGGGGACTATGGCTACACCTTC
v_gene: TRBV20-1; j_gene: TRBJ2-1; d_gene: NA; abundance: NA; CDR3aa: CSAQKGGKQFF; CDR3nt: TGCAGTGCCCAGAAGGGAGGAAAGCAGTTCTTC
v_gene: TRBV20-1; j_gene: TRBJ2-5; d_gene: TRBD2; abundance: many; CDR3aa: CSAAGLAGGGETQYF; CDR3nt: TGCAGTGCAGCGGGACTAGCGGGAGGAGGGGAGACCCAGTACTTC
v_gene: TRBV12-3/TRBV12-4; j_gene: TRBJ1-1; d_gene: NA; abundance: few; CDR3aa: CASSEQGRSEAFF; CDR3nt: TGTGCCAGCAGCGAACAGGGTAGGTCTGAAGCTTTCTTT
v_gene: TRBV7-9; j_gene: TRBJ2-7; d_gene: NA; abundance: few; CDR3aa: CASSLVGASEQYF; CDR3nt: TGTGCCAGCAGCTTAGTGGGAGCCTCCGAGCAGTACTTC
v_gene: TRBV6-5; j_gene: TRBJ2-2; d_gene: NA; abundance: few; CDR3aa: CASSYTPMGGNTGELFF; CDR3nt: TGTGCCAGCAGTTATACCCCCATGGGGGGAAACACCGGGGAGCTGTTTTTT
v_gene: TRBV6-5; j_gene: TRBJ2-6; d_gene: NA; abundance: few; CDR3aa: CASSYEHAGANVLTF; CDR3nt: TGTGCCAGCAGTTATGAACACGCGGGGGCCAACGTCCTGACTTTC
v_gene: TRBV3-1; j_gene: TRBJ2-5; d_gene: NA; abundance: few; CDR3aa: CASSQELGTETQYF; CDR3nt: TGTGCCAGCAGCCAAGAATTGGGAACGGAGACCCAGTACTTC
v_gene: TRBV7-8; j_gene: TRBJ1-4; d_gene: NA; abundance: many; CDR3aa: CASSPRGANEKLFF; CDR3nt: TGTGCCAGCAGCCCTCGGGGTGCTAATGAAAAACTGTTTTTT
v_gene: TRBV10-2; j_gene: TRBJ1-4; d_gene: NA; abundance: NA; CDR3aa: CASSEIGGSDEKLFF; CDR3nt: TGCGCCAGCAGTGAGATCGGGGGCTCGGATGAAAAACTGTTTTTT
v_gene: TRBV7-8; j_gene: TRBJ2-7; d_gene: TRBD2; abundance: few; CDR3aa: CASSLQRGGEQYF; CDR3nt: TGTGCCAGCAGCTTACAGCGGGGTGGGGAGCAGTACTTC
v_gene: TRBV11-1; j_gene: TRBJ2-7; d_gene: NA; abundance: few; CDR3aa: CASSLYDSGGTGQYF; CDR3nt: TGTGCCAGCAGCTTATACGATTCCGGGGGAACCGGGCAGTACTTC
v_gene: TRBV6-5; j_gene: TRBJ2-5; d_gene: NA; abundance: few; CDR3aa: CASSYSSYGAETQYF; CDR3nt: TGTGCCAGCAGTTACTCGTCCTATGGGGCAGAGACCCAGTACTTC
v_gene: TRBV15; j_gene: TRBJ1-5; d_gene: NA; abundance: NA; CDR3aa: CATSEGRRAGQPQHF; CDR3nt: TGTGCCACCAGCGAGGGACGGAGAGCAGGGCAGCCCCAGCATTTT
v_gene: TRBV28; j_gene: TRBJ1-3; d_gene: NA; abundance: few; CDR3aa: CASSLSGGSGNTIYF; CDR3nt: TGTGCCAGCAGTTTATCGGGGGGCAGTGGAAACACCATATATTTT
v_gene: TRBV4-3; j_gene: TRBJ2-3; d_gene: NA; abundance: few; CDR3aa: CASSPTGASTPYTQYF; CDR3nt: TGCGCCAGCAGCCCTACAGGTGCTAGTACGCCTTATACGCAGTATTTT
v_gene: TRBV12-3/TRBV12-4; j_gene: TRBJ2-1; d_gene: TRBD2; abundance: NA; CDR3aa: CASRLLAGVSNEQFF; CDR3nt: TGTGCCAGCAGACTCCTAGCGGGGGTAAGCAATGAGCAGTTCTTC
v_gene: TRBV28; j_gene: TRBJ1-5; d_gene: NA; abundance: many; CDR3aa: CASSFQELFSNQPQHF; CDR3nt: TGTGCCAGCAGTTTTCAGGAGCTCTTTAGCAATCAGCCCCAGCATTTT
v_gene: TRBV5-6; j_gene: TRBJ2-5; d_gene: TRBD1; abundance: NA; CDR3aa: CASSSLTGDKTQYF; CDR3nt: TGTGCCAGCAGCAGCCTGACAGGGGACAAGACCCAGTACTTC
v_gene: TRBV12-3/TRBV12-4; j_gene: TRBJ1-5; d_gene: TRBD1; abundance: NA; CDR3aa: CASSLGQGANQPQHF; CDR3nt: TGTGCCAGCAGTTTGGGACAGGGGGCGAATCAGCCCCAGCATTTT
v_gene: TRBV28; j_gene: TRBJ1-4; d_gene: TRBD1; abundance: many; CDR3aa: CASATGVIGEKLFF; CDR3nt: TGTGCCAGCGCAACAGGGGTTATAGGTGAAAAACTGTTTTTT
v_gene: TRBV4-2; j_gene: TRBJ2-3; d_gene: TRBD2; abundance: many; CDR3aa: CASSQGGRGIDTQYF; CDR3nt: TGTGCCAGCAGCCAAGGCGGGAGAGGAATAGATACGCAGTATTTT